A selection of T cell receptor beta chains follows, all from one sample in a study of regulatory T cells in long-lasting Graves disease. TCRdb re-called the multiplex PCR reads with MiXCR, one entry per CDR3 protein. The sample lists 600,000 to 650,000 distinct CDR3 sequences; roughly 15% were seen once. These same data were also listed under a study on T cells in Graves' hyperthyroidism and ophthalmopathy.

The input for sequencing was peripheral blood mononuclear cells (PBMCs), taken at new diagnosis, from a patient treated with antithyroid drugs. Receptors were obtained from a woman aged 30 to 39 with Graves disease. CDR3s include the opening cysteine and the closing phenylalanine or tryptophan. The order of the fields is CDR3 DNA, CDR3 protein, V gene, clone size, D gene, J gene. A D gene is named only where the DNA matches it firmly. Only part of the rows carry a size: once, few, many, or a class if the clone is expanded.

cdr3_nt: TGTGCCAGCAGTTTCCGGCAGCCCCAGCATTTT
cdr3_aa: CASSFRQPQHF
v_call: TRBV28
clone_size: many
d_call: .
j_call: TRBJ1-5

cdr3_nt: TGTGCCACCAGTGATTCAGGGGGCGGGCAGACCTACGAGCAGTACTTC
cdr3_aa: CATSDSGGGQTYEQYF
v_call: TRBV24-1
clone_size: .
d_call: TRBD1
j_call: TRBJ2-7

cdr3_nt: TGTGCCAGCAGCCAATTTTCCCTAGCGGGAGGGCTCAATGAGCAGTTCTTC
cdr3_aa: CASSQFSLAGGLNEQFF
v_call: TRBV3-1
clone_size: few
d_call: TRBD2
j_call: TRBJ2-1

cdr3_nt: TGTGCCAGCAGCCACTTATGGGGGGACAGGTCCTACGAGCAGTACTTC
cdr3_aa: CASSHLWGDRSYEQYF
v_call: TRBV14
clone_size: .
d_call: TRBD1
j_call: TRBJ2-7

cdr3_nt: TGTGCCACCAGCGCATCCAGGACAGGACATCAGCCCCAGCATTTT
cdr3_aa: CATSASRTGHQPQHF
v_call: TRBV15
clone_size: .
d_call: TRBD1
j_call: TRBJ1-5

cdr3_nt: TGTGCCAGCAGTTCGTGGGACGGGGGCTACACCTTC
cdr3_aa: CASSSWDGGYTF
v_call: TRBV27
clone_size: .
d_call: .
j_call: TRBJ1-2

cdr3_nt: TGTGCCAGCAGCCCCTCTACGAGTAAGTATGAGCAGTTCTTC
cdr3_aa: CASSPSTSKYEQFF
v_call: TRBV11-2
clone_size: many
d_call: .
j_call: TRBJ2-1

cdr3_nt: TGTGCCAGCAGTTCACGACAGGGTTGGCCAAACACCATATATTTT
cdr3_aa: CASSSRQGWPNTIYF
v_call: TRBV27
clone_size: few
d_call: TRBD1
j_call: TRBJ1-3

cdr3_nt: TGTGCCAGCAATGTCCTAGCCAGTGAGCAGTTCTTC
cdr3_aa: CASNVLASEQFF
v_call: TRBV2
clone_size: .
d_call: .
j_call: TRBJ2-1

cdr3_nt: TGTGCCAGCTCATCTCAGAGAAGCAATCAGCCCCAGCATTTT
cdr3_aa: CASSSQRSNQPQHF
v_call: TRBV18
clone_size: .
d_call: .
j_call: TRBJ1-5

cdr3_nt: TGTGCCAGCAGCTCCGGGACCCGACACACAGATACGCAGTATTTT
cdr3_aa: CASSSGTRHTDTQYF
v_call: TRBV7-9
clone_size: few
d_call: .
j_call: TRBJ2-3

cdr3_nt: TGTGCCAGCGGCTTTCAAAGCGGGGAGCTGTTTTTT
cdr3_aa: CASGFQSGELFF
v_call: TRBV6-1
clone_size: few
d_call: .
j_call: TRBJ2-2

cdr3_nt: TGTGCCAGCAGCTTAGAAGGGGCACAGGGCTCTTATCAGCCCCAGCATTTT
cdr3_aa: CASSLEGAQGSYQPQHF
v_call: TRBV7-6
clone_size: few
d_call: .
j_call: TRBJ1-5

cdr3_nt: TGCAGTGCTAGTACCTACTCAGGGTCTAGGGGCCTTTACAATGAGCAGTTCTTC
cdr3_aa: CSASTYSGSRGLYNEQFF
v_call: TRBV20-1
clone_size: few
d_call: .
j_call: TRBJ2-1

cdr3_nt: TGCAGTGTTCCCAGGACTAGCGGGCGCATTAAAAACATTCAGTACTTC
cdr3_aa: CSVPRTSGRIKNIQYF
v_call: TRBV20-1
clone_size: .
d_call: TRBD2
j_call: TRBJ2-4

cdr3_nt: TGTGCCAGCAGCCCAGGGACGCAAGCGTATGGCTACACCTTC
cdr3_aa: CASSPGTQAYGYTF
v_call: TRBV9
clone_size: .
d_call: .
j_call: TRBJ1-2

cdr3_nt: TGTGCCAGCAGTGAATCGGGGCCACTTTCCTGGGGGGCCCAGTACTTC
cdr3_aa: CASSESGPLSWGAQYF
v_call: TRBV25-1
clone_size: few
d_call: .
j_call: TRBJ2-5

cdr3_nt: TGTGCCATCGCCTTTGGGGGGACGACGGAGACCCAGTACTTC
cdr3_aa: CAIAFGGTTETQYF
v_call: TRBV10-3
clone_size: many
d_call: .
j_call: TRBJ2-5

cdr3_nt: TGTGCCAGCAGCCCCGGGACAGGGAAGGGGAATCAGCCCCAGCATTTT
cdr3_aa: CASSPGTGKGNQPQHF
v_call: TRBV5-6
clone_size: .
d_call: TRBD1
j_call: TRBJ1-5

cdr3_nt: TGTGCCAGCAGACCGCAGAGGAATCAGCCCCAGCATTTT
cdr3_aa: CASRPQRNQPQHF
v_call: TRBV28
clone_size: many
d_call: .
j_call: TRBJ1-5

cdr3_nt: TGTGCCAGCAGACCCGGGACAGGGGAGACCGGGGAGCTGTTTTTT
cdr3_aa: CASRPGTGETGELFF
v_call: TRBV2
clone_size: many
d_call: TRBD1
j_call: TRBJ2-2

cdr3_nt: TGTGCCAGCAGCTCAGTTGGGGGGCCCGGGGAGCTGTTTTTT
cdr3_aa: CASSSVGGPGELFF
v_call: TRBV28
clone_size: .
d_call: .
j_call: TRBJ2-2

cdr3_nt: TGTGCCACCAGTGATGGACAGGGGATAGGTCAGCCCCAGCATTTT
cdr3_aa: CATSDGQGIGQPQHF
v_call: TRBV24-1
clone_size: .
d_call: TRBD1
j_call: TRBJ1-5

cdr3_nt: TGTGCCAGCAAACGCGATTCACCCCTCCACTTT
cdr3_aa: CASKRDSPLHF
v_call: TRBV27
clone_size: many
d_call: .
j_call: TRBJ1-6

cdr3_nt: TGTGCCAGCACCTTACTAGCGGGGGTGGGTGAGCAGTTCTTC
cdr3_aa: CASTLLAGVGEQFF
v_call: TRBV11-1
clone_size: .
d_call: TRBD2
j_call: TRBJ2-1

cdr3_nt: TGTGCCAGCAGCCCGAGCGGGTATGAAAAACTGTTTTTT
cdr3_aa: CASSPSGYEKLFF
v_call: TRBV7-3
clone_size: .
d_call: .
j_call: TRBJ1-4

cdr3_nt: TGTGCCAGCAGCTTAGTATCCCACTTACGCAGGGAGGGGGACGAGCAGTACTTC
cdr3_aa: CASSLVSHLRREGDEQYF
v_call: TRBV7-9
clone_size: .
d_call: .
j_call: TRBJ2-7

cdr3_nt: TGTGCCAGCAGCTTATTTTCGGGCAGAGGTGAGCAGTTCTTC
cdr3_aa: CASSLFSGRGEQFF
v_call: TRBV11-2
clone_size: many
d_call: .
j_call: TRBJ2-1

cdr3_nt: TGCGCCAGCACAGATACGCAGTATTTT
cdr3_aa: CASTDTQYF
v_call: TRBV10-1
clone_size: many
d_call: .
j_call: TRBJ2-3

cdr3_nt: TGTGCCAGCAGCTTACAGGGGTGGTACACCTTC
cdr3_aa: CASSLQGWYTF
v_call: TRBV7-9
clone_size: few
d_call: .
j_call: TRBJ1-2

cdr3_nt: TGTGCCAGCAGCTTGGCGACAGAGAACACTGAAGCTTTCTTT
cdr3_aa: CASSLATENTEAFF
v_call: TRBV5-5
clone_size: many
d_call: .
j_call: TRBJ1-1

cdr3_nt: TGTGCCAGCAGCTTAGTCGTAGCGGAAGAGACCCAGTACTTC
cdr3_aa: CASSLVVAEETQYF
v_call: TRBV11-2
clone_size: many
d_call: .
j_call: TRBJ2-5

cdr3_nt: TGCGCCAGCAGCTTGGGGGGAAACCCTAATCAGCCCCAGCATTTT
cdr3_aa: CASSLGGNPNQPQHF
v_call: TRBV5-1
clone_size: .
d_call: .
j_call: TRBJ1-5

cdr3_nt: TGTGCCAGCAGACGGGGGACTAATGAAAAACTGTTTTTT
cdr3_aa: CASRRGTNEKLFF
v_call: TRBV2
clone_size: many
d_call: .
j_call: TRBJ1-4

cdr3_nt: TGTGCCACGAACTGGGGGTCAGGCAACACTGAAGCTTTCTTT
cdr3_aa: CATNWGSGNTEAFF
v_call: TRBV10-3
clone_size: many
d_call: .
j_call: TRBJ1-1

cdr3_nt: TGCGCCAGCAGCTCGATCGACAGGGGGATATACGAGCAGTACTTC
cdr3_aa: CASSSIDRGIYEQYF
v_call: TRBV5-1
clone_size: few
d_call: TRBD1
j_call: TRBJ2-7

cdr3_nt: TGTGCCAGCAGCTTAGGCAGGGTCTCGACAGATACGCAGTATTTT
cdr3_aa: CASSLGRVSTDTQYF
v_call: TRBV7-9
clone_size: .
d_call: .
j_call: TRBJ2-3

cdr3_nt: TGCAGTGCTAGAGATAGCTCCGGACGGGGGAATGAGCAGTTCTTC
cdr3_aa: CSARDSSGRGNEQFF
v_call: TRBV20-1
clone_size: many
d_call: .
j_call: TRBJ2-1

cdr3_nt: TGTGCCAGCAGTCGACAGGAAACCTCTGGAAACACCATATATTTT
cdr3_aa: CASSRQETSGNTIYF
v_call: TRBV12-3/TRBV12-4
clone_size: .
d_call: .
j_call: TRBJ1-3

cdr3_nt: TGTGCCAGCAGCTCCGACAGGGTTTGGGTCGAGCAGTACTTC
cdr3_aa: CASSSDRVWVEQYF
v_call: TRBV7-2
clone_size: .
d_call: TRBD1
j_call: TRBJ2-7

cdr3_nt: TGTGCCAGCAGTGCTAGCGGGAGGGCCTCTAATGAGCAGTTCTTC
cdr3_aa: CASSASGRASNEQFF
v_call: TRBV6-2/TRBV6-3
clone_size: few
d_call: TRBD2
j_call: TRBJ2-1

cdr3_nt: TGTGCCAGCAGCCAAGGTCTAGCGAGCCAAGAGACCCAGTACTTC
cdr3_aa: CASSQGLASQETQYF
v_call: TRBV3-1
clone_size: few
d_call: .
j_call: TRBJ2-5

cdr3_nt: TGTGCCAGCAGTTACTCGATAGGGGGGAACGAGCAGTACTTC
cdr3_aa: CASSYSIGGNEQYF
v_call: TRBV6-5
clone_size: many
d_call: .
j_call: TRBJ2-7

cdr3_nt: TGTGCCAGTAGTATAGGCGCGGGAGGCAACTACGAGCAGTACTTC
cdr3_aa: CASSIGAGGNYEQYF
v_call: TRBV19
clone_size: .
d_call: TRBD2
j_call: TRBJ2-7

cdr3_nt: TGCGCCAGCAGAGGGGACAGGGGTTACTATAGCAATCAGCCCCAGCATTTT
cdr3_aa: CASRGDRGYYSNQPQHF
v_call: TRBV10-2
clone_size: .
d_call: TRBD1
j_call: TRBJ1-5

cdr3_nt: TGTGCCAGCAGTTTATGGGAAGAAGAGACCCAGTACTTC
cdr3_aa: CASSLWEEETQYF
v_call: TRBV12-3/TRBV12-4
clone_size: many
d_call: .
j_call: TRBJ2-5